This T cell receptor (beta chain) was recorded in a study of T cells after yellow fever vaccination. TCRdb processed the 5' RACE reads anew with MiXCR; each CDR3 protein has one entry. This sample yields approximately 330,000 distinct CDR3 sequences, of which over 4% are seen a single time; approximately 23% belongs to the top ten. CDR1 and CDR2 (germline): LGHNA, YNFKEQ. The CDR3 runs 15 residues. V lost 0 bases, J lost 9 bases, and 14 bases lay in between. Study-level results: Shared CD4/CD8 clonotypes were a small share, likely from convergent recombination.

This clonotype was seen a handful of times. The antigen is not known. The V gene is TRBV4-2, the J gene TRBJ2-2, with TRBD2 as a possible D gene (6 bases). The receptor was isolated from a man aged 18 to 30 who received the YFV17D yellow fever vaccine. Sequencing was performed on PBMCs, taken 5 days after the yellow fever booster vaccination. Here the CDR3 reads CASSQEIAEGRELFF. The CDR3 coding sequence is TGTGCCAGCAGCCAAGAAATAGCGGAAGGTCGGGAGCTGTTTTTT.